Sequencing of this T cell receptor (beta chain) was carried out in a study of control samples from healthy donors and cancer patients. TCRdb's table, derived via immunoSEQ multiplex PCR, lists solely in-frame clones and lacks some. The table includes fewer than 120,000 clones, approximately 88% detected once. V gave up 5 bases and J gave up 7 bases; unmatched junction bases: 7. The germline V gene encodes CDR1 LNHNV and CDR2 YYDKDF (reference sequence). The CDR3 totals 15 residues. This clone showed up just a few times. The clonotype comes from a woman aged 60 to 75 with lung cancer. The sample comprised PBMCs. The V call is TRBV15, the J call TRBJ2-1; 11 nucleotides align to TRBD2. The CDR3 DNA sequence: TGTGCCACCAGCCTTCCTTTAGCGGGAGGGAATGAGCAGTTCTTC. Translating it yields CATSLPLAGGNEQFF.